This entry features one T cell receptor beta chain sequence. As yet, its antigen is unknown. This record belongs to a study of shared clonotypes between healthy human individuals. General study findings and limits: All-four-donor shared clonotypes had higher generation probabilities than non-shared clonotypes did.

Per the germline V gene, CDR1 is SGHKS and CDR2 is YYEKEE (reference sequence). CDR3 length equals 15 residues. The V gene end was trimmed by 3 bases and the J gene end by 6 bases; junction bases not matched to a gene: 7. Genomic DNA of each subset was evenly split across several immunoSEQ plates. Here immunoSEQ multiplex PCR was the method, and the copy in TCRdb shows in-frame clones only, minus some. The sample gives over a million clones, 70% to 80% of which show up once; approximately 0.56% is in the top ten. The chain employs TRBV5-5 and TRBJ2-7, with 12 bases fitting TRBD2. This clonotype originated in a man younger than 35 in good health. Some clones in this sample may be carry-over from other donors' samples. Sequencing was performed on memory CD4+ T cells from PBMCs. This sample's subset: CD45RA-negative fraction. As DNA, the CDR3 is TGTGCCAGCAGCTCCCGACTAGCGGGAGTAGGCGAGCAGTACTTC. Its translation is CASSSRLAGVGEQYF.